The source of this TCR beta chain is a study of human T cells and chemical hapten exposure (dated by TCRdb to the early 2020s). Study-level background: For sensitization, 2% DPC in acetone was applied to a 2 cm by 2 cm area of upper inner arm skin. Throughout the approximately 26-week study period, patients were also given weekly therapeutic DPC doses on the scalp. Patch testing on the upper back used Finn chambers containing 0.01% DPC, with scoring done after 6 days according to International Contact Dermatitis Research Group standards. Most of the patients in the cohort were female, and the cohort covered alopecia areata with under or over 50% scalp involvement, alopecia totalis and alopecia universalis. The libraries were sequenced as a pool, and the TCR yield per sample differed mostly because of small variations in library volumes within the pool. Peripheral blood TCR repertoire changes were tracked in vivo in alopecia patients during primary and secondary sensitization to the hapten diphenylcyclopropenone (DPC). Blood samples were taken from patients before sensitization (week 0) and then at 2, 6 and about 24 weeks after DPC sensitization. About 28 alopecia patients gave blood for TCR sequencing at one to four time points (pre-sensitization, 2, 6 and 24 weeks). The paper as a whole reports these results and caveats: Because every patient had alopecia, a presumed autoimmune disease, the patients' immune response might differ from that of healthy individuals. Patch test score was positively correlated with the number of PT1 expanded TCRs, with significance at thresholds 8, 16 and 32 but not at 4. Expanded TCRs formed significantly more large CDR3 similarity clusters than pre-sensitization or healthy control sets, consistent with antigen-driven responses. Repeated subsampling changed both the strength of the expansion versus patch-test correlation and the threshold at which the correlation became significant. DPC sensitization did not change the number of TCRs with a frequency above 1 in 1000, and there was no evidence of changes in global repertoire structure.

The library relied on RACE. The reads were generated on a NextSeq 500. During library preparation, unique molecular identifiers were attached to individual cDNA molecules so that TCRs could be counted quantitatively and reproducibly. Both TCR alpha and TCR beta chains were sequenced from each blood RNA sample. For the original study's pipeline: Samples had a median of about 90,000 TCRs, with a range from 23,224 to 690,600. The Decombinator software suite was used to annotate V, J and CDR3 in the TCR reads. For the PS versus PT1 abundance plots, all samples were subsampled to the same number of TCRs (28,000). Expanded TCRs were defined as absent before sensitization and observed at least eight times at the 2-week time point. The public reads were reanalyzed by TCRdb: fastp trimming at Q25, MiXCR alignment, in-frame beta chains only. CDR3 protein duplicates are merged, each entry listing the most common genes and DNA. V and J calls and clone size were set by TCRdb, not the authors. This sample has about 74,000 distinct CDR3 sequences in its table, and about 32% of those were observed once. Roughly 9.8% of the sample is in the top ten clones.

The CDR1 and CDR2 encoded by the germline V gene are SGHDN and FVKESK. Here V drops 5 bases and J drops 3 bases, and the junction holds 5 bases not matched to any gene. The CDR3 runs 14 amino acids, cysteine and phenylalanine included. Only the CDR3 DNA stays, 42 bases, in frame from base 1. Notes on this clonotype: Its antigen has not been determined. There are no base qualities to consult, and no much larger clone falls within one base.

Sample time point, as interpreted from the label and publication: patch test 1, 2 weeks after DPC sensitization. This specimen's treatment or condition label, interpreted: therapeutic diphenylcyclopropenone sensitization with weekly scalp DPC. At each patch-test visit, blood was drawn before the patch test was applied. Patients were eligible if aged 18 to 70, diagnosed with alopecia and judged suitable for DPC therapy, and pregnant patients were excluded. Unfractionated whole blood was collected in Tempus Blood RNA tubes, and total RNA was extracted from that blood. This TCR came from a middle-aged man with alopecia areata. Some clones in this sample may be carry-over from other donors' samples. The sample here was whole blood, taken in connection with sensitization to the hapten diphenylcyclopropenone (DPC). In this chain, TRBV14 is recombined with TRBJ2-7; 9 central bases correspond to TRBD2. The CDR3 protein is CASSWSSGNYEQYF. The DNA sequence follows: TGTGCCAGCAGCTGGTCTAGCGGGAACTACGAGCAGTACTTC.